These 14 T cell receptor beta chains were sequenced from one sample in a study of blood T cell repertoires in COVID-19. TCRdb's table, derived via immunoSEQ multiplex PCR, lists solely in-frame clones and lacks some. The profile covers about 68,000 clones, with around 90% appearing a single time and less than 6% taken by the ten largest. Sequencing was done on a sample of peripheral blood. These receptors were collected from a woman aged 60 to 75 with active COVID-19.

This sequence joins TRBV15 and TRBJ2-4; a possible D gene is TRBD2 (5 bases). The V gene lost 0 bases and the J gene lost 0 bases, with 9 bases spanning the gap. The CDR3 has 16 residues. Germline V gene data show CDR1 as LNHNV and CDR2 as YYDKDF (reference sequence). This CDR3 is CATSREGDVAKNIQYF. DNA for the CDR3: TGTGCCACCAGCAGAGAGGGAGATGTAGCCAAAAACATTCAGTACTTC.

This CDR3 is CASPGTSGRANEQFF. CDR3 nucleotides: TGTGCCAGCCCCGGGACTAGCGGGAGGGCCAATGAGCAGTTCTTC. This chain joins TRBV2 and TRBJ2-1; 16 bases map to TRBD2. Germline assignment: CDR1 SNHLY and CDR2 FYNNEI. The CDR3 sequence is 15 residues long. Unmatched junction bases numbered 4, after V lost 8 bases and J lost 6 bases. Full variable domain (outside the CDR3, taken from reference TRBV2 and TRBJ2-1): EPEVTQTPSHQVTQMGQEVILRCVPISNHLYFYWYRQILGQKVEFLVSFYNNEISEKSEIFDDQFSVERPDGSNFTLKIRSTKLEDSAMYFCASPGTSGRANEQFFGPGTRLTVL.

The chain joins TRBV7-2 to TRBJ1-2; possibly TRBD1 for D (5 bases). The CDR3 is made up of 16 amino acids. Deletions cut 5 bases from V and 4 bases from J, with 20 bases between. Germline values: CDR1 SGHTA, CDR2 FQGNSA. Here the CDR3 DNA reads TGTGCCAGCAGCGTGGGGCCCCGACAGTATACCTATGGCTACACCTTC. Translating it yields CASSVGPRQYTYGYTF.

The chain combines TRBV10-1 with TRBJ2-3; the match to TRBD2 covers 10 bases. Trimming at V came to 3 bases and at J to 3 bases, leaving 3 bases not matched to a gene. Germline assignment: CDR1 WNHNN and CDR2 SYGVQD (reference sequence). The CDR3 covers 15 residues. As DNA, the CDR3 is TGCGCCAGCAGTGACCCGGGACTAGCGACAGATACGCAGTATTTT. Translation gives CASSDPGLATDTQYF.

This chain connects TRBV5-1 to TRBJ2-1; D not resolved. Trimming shortened V by 4 bases and J by 0 bases, and 11 bases separated the two germline ends. Germline V CDR1 and CDR2: SGHRS, YFSETQ. The CDR3 covers 15 residues. The CDR3 reads CASSPGQSSYNEQFF. In nucleotides, the CDR3 is TGCGCCAGCAGCCCAGGTCAGAGCTCCTACAATGAGCAGTTCTTC.

V gene TRBV2 combines with J gene TRBJ2-7; 12 bases match TRBD2. Per germline, CDR1 SNHLY and CDR2 FYNNEI. Trimming took 9 bases from V and 5 from J; bases not matched to a gene: 8. The CDR3 length is 14 residues. CDR3 nucleotide sequence: TGTGCCAGTAAGACTAGCGGGAGATTTAACGAGCAGTACTTC. Translation gives CASKTSGRFNEQYF.

The gene calls are TRBV28 and TRBJ2-7; tentatively, D is TRBD2 (7 bases). The CDR3 has 15 residues. Germline V gene lookup returns CDR1 MDHEN and CDR2 SYDVKM. V shed 2 bases and J shed 9 bases, with 20 bases lying between them. CDR3 DNA sequence: TGTGCCAGCAGTTTAGGGGGCGGCGGGAGTTTGGCGCAGTACTTC. This sequence encodes CASSLGGGGSLAQYF.

This chain joins TRBV28 and TRBJ2-4, with no clear D. Germline loops: CDR1 MDHEN, CDR2 SYDVKM. The CDR3 spans 11 residues. Trimming cost V 4 bases and J 6 bases, with 4 bases left between them. CDR3 nucleotide sequence: TGTGCCAGCAGTTCCGGAAACATTCAGTACTTC. Its protein is CASSSGNIQYF.

This clone was recorded only once. CDR3 amino acids: CASSLQGLVGEQYF. The CDR3 DNA is TGCGCCAGCAGCTTACAGGGACTAGTGGGGGAGCAGTACTTC. The chain combines TRBV5-1 with TRBJ2-7, with TRBD2 identical over 8 bases. The germline V gene encodes CDR1 SGHRS and CDR2 YFSETQ. The V gene end was trimmed by 2 bases and the J gene end by 7 bases; junction bases not matched to a gene: 8. The CDR3 extends over 14 amino acids.

The chain joins TRBV28 to TRBJ2-7; 11 positions match TRBD2. Germline lookup yields CDR1 MDHEN and CDR2 SYDVKM. With V trimmed by 3 bases and J by 1 base, 23 bases remained unmatched. The CDR3 contains 22 residues. CDR3 DNA: TGTGCCAGCAGTTTTCGAGTAGCGGGAGGGAAAGGAGGGCCTATTGGTTCCTACGAGCAGTACTTC. Translation: CASSFRVAGGKGGPIGSYEQYF.

The chain carries TRBV28 and TRBJ1-2, with D unresolved. Trimming shortened V by 2 bases and J by 0 bases, and 7 bases separated the two germline ends. Germline CDR1 is MDHEN and CDR2 is SYDVKM. The CDR3 spans 14 residues. The CDR3 bases are TGTGCCAGCAGTTTACTACTCGCTAACTATGGCTACACCTTC. As protein: CASSLLLANYGYTF.

The chain recombines TRBV9 with TRBJ2-1, with D perhaps matching TRBD1 (6 bases). The CDR3 is 17 residues long. V dropped 3 bases and J dropped 0 bases, with 16 bases sitting between them. The germline V gene encodes CDR1 SGDLS and CDR2 YYNGEE. In nucleotides, the CDR3 is TGTGCCAGCAGCGCCCATCTGTGGGGGCCCTCCTACAATGAGCAGTTCTTC. Translating it yields CASSAHLWGPSYNEQFF.

J is TRBJ2-1 and V is TRBV7-2, with 7 nucleotides matching TRBD2. The length of the CDR3 is 14 residues. Germline CDR1 and CDR2: SGHTA and FQGNSA. Unmatched junction bases numbered 5, after V lost 3 bases and J lost 6 bases. This CDR3 is CASSLGLPTNEQFF. The CDR3, as DNA: TGTGCCAGCAGCTTGGGACTACCCACCAATGAGCAGTTCTTC.

The genes are TRBV28 and TRBJ2-1; no definite D call. V was cut by 4 bases and J by 4 bases, with 8 bases left in between. The germline gives CDR1 MDHEN, CDR2 SYDVKM. CDR3 size: 13 residues. Here the CDR3 DNA reads TGTGCCAGCAGTTACGGTATTTACAATGAGCAGTTCTTC. Translation: CASSYGIYNEQFF.